This TCR beta chain was identified in a study of beta chain features in type 1 diabetes. General observations from the study: Insertions were fewer and deletions more numerous at VDJ junctions in type 1 diabetes patients. Moderate yet significant TCRB CDR3 shortening was seen in Type 1 diabetes patients in all four CD4+ subsets. A PCR bias possibly favoring shorter templates would apply equally to patients and controls.

The germline V and J ends were trimmed by 5 bases and 0 bases, with 11 bases remaining between them. Germline CDR1 is SGHTA and CDR2 is FQGTGA. The CDR3 contains 15 residues. Isolated RNA was reverse transcribed in full, so expressed TCRB transcripts were sequenced. The method was immunoSEQ multiplex PCR; TCRdb's version includes in-frame clones alone and lacks a portion of them. The repertoire has more than 250,000 clones, around 25% of them found once; the top ten carry about 0.012%. Concerning this clone: Its antigen is undetermined.

The rearrangement links TRBV7-3 to TRBJ2-1; TRBD1 is a possible D gene (5 bases). The sequencing sample was made of naive CD4+ T cells from blood. The TCR was taken from a woman aged 30 to 39 with type 1 diabetes. CDR3 loop: CASSQDSFSYNEQFF. The CDR3 bases are TGTGCCAGCAGCCAAGACAGCTTCTCCTACAATGAGCAGTTCTTC. The full variable domain, its missing parts supplied by reference TRBV7-3 and TRBJ2-1, is GAGVSQTPSNKVTEKGKYVELRCDPISGHTALYWYRQSLGQGPEFLIYFQGTGAADDSGLPNDRFFAVRPEGSVSTLKIQRTERGDSAVYLCASSQDSFSYNEQFFGPGTRLTVL.